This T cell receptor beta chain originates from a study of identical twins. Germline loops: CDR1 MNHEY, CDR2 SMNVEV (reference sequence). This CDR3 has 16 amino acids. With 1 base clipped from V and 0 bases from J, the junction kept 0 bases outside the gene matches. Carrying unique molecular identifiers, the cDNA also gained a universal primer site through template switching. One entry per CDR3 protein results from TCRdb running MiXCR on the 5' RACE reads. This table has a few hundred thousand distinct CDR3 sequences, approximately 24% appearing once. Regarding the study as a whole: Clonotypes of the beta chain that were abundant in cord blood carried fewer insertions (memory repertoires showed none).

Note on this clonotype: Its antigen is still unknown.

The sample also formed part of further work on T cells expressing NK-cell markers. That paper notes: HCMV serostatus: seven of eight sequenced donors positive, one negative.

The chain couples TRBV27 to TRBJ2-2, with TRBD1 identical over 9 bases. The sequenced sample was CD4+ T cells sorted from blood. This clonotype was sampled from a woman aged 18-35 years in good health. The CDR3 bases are TGTGCCAGCAGTTTATACAGGGGGCCGAACACCGGGGAGCTGTTTTTT. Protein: CASSLYRGPNTGELFF.